The 24 T cell receptor beta chains below were found in one sample sequenced in a study of T cells after yellow fever vaccination. TCRdb independently ran MiXCR on the 5' RACE reads; one entry per CDR3 protein. The table includes some 300,000 distinct CDR3 sequences, roughly 10% detected once. The sample consisted of CD4+ T cells sorted from PBMCs, taken 45 days after the yellow fever booster vaccination. These receptors all come from a man aged 18 to 30 who received the YFV17D yellow fever vaccine.

The rearrangement joins TRBV5-6 to TRBJ2-5; D is uncertain. V shed 7 bases and J shed 6 bases, with 7 bases lying between them. Germline CDR1 SGHDT, CDR2 YYEEEE. The CDR3 loop spans 10 amino acids. The chain's CDR3 is CASGRKTQYF. As DNA, the CDR3 is TGTGCCAGCGGCAGGAAGACCCAGTACTTC.

This rearrangement joins TRBV7-9 to TRBJ2-3; 7 positions agree with TRBD2. The CDR3 covers 14 residues. J gave up 8 bases and V 3 bases, and 8 bases lay outside the gene matches. The germline gives CDR1 SEHNR, CDR2 FQNEAQ (reference sequence). The CDR3 sequence is CASSFTSEWSTQYF. Here the CDR3 DNA reads TGTGCCAGCAGCTTCACTAGCGAGTGGAGTACGCAGTATTTT.

V is TRBV27 and J is TRBJ1-6, with a weak D call TRBD1 (6 bases). The CDR3 runs to 14 residues. V was pared by 4 bases and J by 10 bases, with 14 bases between. The germline CDR1 and CDR2 sequences are MNHEY and SMNVEV (reference sequence). CDR3 in DNA: TGTGCCAGCAGTTCACCTTGGGGGCGCTCACCCCTCCACTTT. Translation gives CASSSPWGRSPLHF.

This clonotype was observed a handful of times. This chain joins TRBV3-1 and TRBJ2-2; a weak D match, TRBD2 (5 bases). V was trimmed by 1 base and J by 1 base, leaving 7 bases between them. This CDR3 comprises 15 residues. Germline V gives CDR1 LGHDT, CDR2 YNNKEL (reference sequence). CDR3 loop: CASSQVRENTGELFF. CDR3 bases: TGTGCCAGCAGCCAAGTCCGGGAGAACACCGGGGAGCTGTTTTTT.

This chain links TRBV2 with TRBJ2-7, with 15 bases identical to TRBD2. Germline CDR1 SNHLY, CDR2 FYNNEI. This CDR3 region has 16 residues. V shed 7 bases and J 3 bases; nucleotides not matched to a gene: 7. The CDR3 reads CASTPGLAGGSYEQYV. The CDR3 coding sequence is TGTGCCAGCACTCCGGGACTAGCGGGGGGTAGCTACGAGCAGTACGTC.

This clonotype has a handful of counts. V and J are TRBV4-2 and TRBJ1-4, with 9 positions matching TRBD1. The V gene end was trimmed by 1 base and the J gene end by 8 bases; junction bases not matched to a gene: 5. The V gene's germline CDR1 is LGHNA and CDR2 YNFKEQ. The CDR3 sequence is 15 residues long. CDR3 residues: CASSQGGTGSEKLFF. Here the CDR3 DNA reads TGTGCCAGCAGCCAAGGGGGGACAGGGAGCGAAAAACTGTTTTTT.

This clonotype was counted many times. This chain connects TRBV13 to TRBJ1-5, with unresolved D. The CDR3 is 13 amino acids. The germline CDR1 and CDR2 sequences are PRHDT and FYEKMQ (reference sequence). V lost 2 bases to trimming and J lost 4 bases, with 6 bases between them. The CDR3 region is CASSLFGNQPQHF. For the CDR3, the DNA is TGTGCCAGCAGCTTATTCGGAAATCAGCCCCAGCATTTT.

The CDR3, as DNA: TGTGCCAGCAGCGTGTTGGGGGGCGCGGATCAGCCCCAGCATTTT. It codes for CASSVLGGADQPQHF. This chain links TRBV9 with TRBJ1-5, with a tentative D call TRBD1 (6 bases). Germline assignment: CDR1 SGDLS and CDR2 YYNGEE. This CDR3 is built from 15 residues. The V end lost 2 bases, the J end lost 5 bases, and 14 bases lay between the germline ends. Drawing the rest from reference TRBV9 and TRBJ1-5, the complete variable domain is DSGVTQTPKHLITATGQRVTLRCSPRSGDLSVYWYQQSLDQGLQFLIQYYNGEERAKGNILERFSAQQFPDLHSELNLSSLELGDSALYFCASSVLGGADQPQHFGDGTRLSIL.

The chain uses TRBV5-6 and TRBJ2-2; D is perhaps TRBD2 (5 bases). The CDR3 consists of 15 residues. Trimming shortened V by 6 bases and J by 6 bases, and 18 bases separated the two germline ends. From germline, CDR1 is SGHDT and CDR2 YYEEEE. The CDR3 nucleotides are TGTGCCAGCACCGGAGGAACTACATCACCCGGGGAGCTGTTTTTT. It yields the protein CASTGGTTSPGELFF. Combining the CDR3 with reference TRBV5-6 and TRBJ2-2 gives the whole variable domain DAGVTQSPTHLIKTRGQQVTLRCSPKSGHDTVSWYQQALGQGPQFIFQYYEEEERQRGNFPDRFSGHQFPNYSSELNVNALLLGDSALYLCASTGGTTSPGELFFGEGSRLTVL.

V gene TRBV2 combines with J gene TRBJ1-2, with D uncertain. There are 13 residues in the CDR3. Between the trimmed V and J ends, which lost 6 bases and 8 bases, there was a span of 16 bases. The germline V gene has CDR1 SNHLY and CDR2 FYNNEI. The CDR3, as DNA: TGTGCCAGCAGCTACACGGACTTAACGGGCTACACCTTC. It is translated as CASSYTDLTGYTF.

This clonotype was detected a few times. The J gene is TRBJ2-2, the V gene TRBV20-1, with D tentatively TRBD2 (5 bases). The CDR3 spans 14 residues. V was pared by 6 bases and J by 8 bases, with 19 bases between. The V gene's germline CDR1 is DFQATT and CDR2 SNEGSKA (reference sequence). The CDR3 DNA follows: TGCAGTGCAGAGACGGGCCGGACGGGGGGGGAGCTGTTTTTT. Protein product: CSAETGRTGGELFF.

This clonotype was counted a few times. The rearrangement joins TRBV2 to TRBJ1-1; unclear D gene. With 6 bases removed from V and 6 bases from J, the gap between germline ends came to 23 bases. The CDR3 loop spans 16 amino acids. Germline CDR1 is SNHLY and CDR2 is FYNNEI. The CDR3 here is CASSPRPTFIGAEAFF. In DNA, the CDR3 is TGTGCCAGCAGCCCAAGACCGACTTTCATCGGGGCTGAAGCTTTCTTT.

The chain combines TRBV6-5 with TRBJ1-1; 9 bases are a match to TRBD1. Trimming removed 5 bases from V and 4 bases from J; junction bases left unmatched: 2. This CDR3 has 13 amino acids. The germline CDR1 and CDR2 sequences are MNHEY and SVGAGI. The CDR3 DNA sequence: TGTGCCAGCAGTCGACAGGGGGTCACTGAAGCTTTCTTT. The encoded protein is CASSRQGVTEAFF.

This clonotype was recorded at least ten times. V and J are TRBV5-1 and TRBJ1-1; TRBD1 aligns across 9 bases. Losses at the gene ends were 5 bases for V and 5 bases for J; bases not matched to a gene: 7. This CDR3 spans 14 amino acids. Germline V CDR1 and CDR2: SGHRS, YFSETQ. The CDR3 nucleotides are TGCGCCAGCAGGCCGGGACAGGGAGATACTGAAGCTTTCTTT. Translation gives CASRPGQGDTEAFF.

This rearrangement joins TRBV5-6 to TRBJ2-5; 8 bases are a match to TRBD2. Germline assignment: CDR1 SGHDT and CDR2 YYEEEE. The CDR3 runs to 14 residues. V shed 7 bases and J 1 base; nucleotides not matched to a gene: 6. The CDR3 loop reads CASRGGWAQETQYF. The CDR3 DNA follows: TGTGCCAGCCGGGGGGGATGGGCCCAAGAGACCCAGTACTTC.

This clonotype was counted a few times. The chain couples TRBV7-2 to TRBJ1-1; the D is unclear. The CDR3 extends over 15 amino acids. V lost 3 bases to trimming and J lost 2 bases, with 13 bases between them. CDR1 SGHTA and CDR2 FQGNSA come from the germline V gene. The CDR3 bases are TGTGCCAGCAGCTTTTGGAAAGGAGGAAACACTGAAGCTTTCTTT. It codes for CASSFWKGGNTEAFF. Drawing the rest from reference TRBV7-2 and TRBJ1-1, the complete variable domain is GAGVSQSPSNKVTEKGKDVELRCDPISGHTALYWYRQSLGQGLEFLIYFQGNSAPDKSGLPSDRFSAERTGGSVSTLTIQRTQQEDSAVYLCASSFWKGGNTEAFFGQGTRLTVV.

The genes are TRBV5-1 and TRBJ2-3; tentative D call: TRBD1 (5 bases). This CDR3 spans 13 amino acids. Trimming stripped 4 bases from V and 2 bases from J, with 8 bases between. The germline gives CDR1 SGHRS, CDR2 YFSETQ. CDR3 sequence (DNA): TGCGCCAGCAGCCGGACATTCACAGATACGCAGTATTTT. Its translation: CASSRTFTDTQYF.

V usage is TRBV7-2 and J usage is TRBJ1-6, with a tentative D call TRBD1 (6 bases). The germline gives CDR1 SGHTA, CDR2 FQGNSA. CDR3 length: 14 amino acids. V was trimmed by 3 bases and J by 7 bases, leaving 10 bases between them. The CDR3 DNA follows: TGTGCCAGCAGCTTTCGGCAGGGGAATTCACCCCTCCACTTT. Its translation: CASSFRQGNSPLHF.

This clonotype was counted a few times. V and J are TRBV11-3 and TRBJ2-1; D is undetermined. The CDR3 runs 13 residues. Germline CDR1 is SGHNT and CDR2 is YENEEA. Trimming took off 8 bases at V and 4 bases at J, with 12 bases between the two ends. In DNA, the CDR3 is TGTGCCAGCGGCGTAACCCAGTACAATGAGCAGTTCTTC. Amino acids: CASGVTQYNEQFF.

This clonotype was seen at least ten times. V usage is TRBV12-3 or TRBV12-4 and J usage is TRBJ1-5; D unresolved. The CDR3 length is 13 residues. V was trimmed by 3 bases and J by 0 bases, leaving 3 bases between them. Here the CDR3 reads CASSFGSNQPQHF. CDR3 in DNA: TGTGCCAGCAGTTTTGGTAGCAATCAGCCCCAGCATTTT.

The chain links TRBV5-1 to TRBJ2-7; unclear D gene. Germline lookup yields CDR1 SGHRS and CDR2 YFSETQ. The ends were cut back, 5 bases at V and 7 bases at J, with 22 bases in the middle. This CDR3 is built from 15 residues. The CDR3 DNA sequence: TGCGCCAGCAGATACAGCCCCGACCCCCCCTTTGAGCAGTACTTC. As protein: CASRYSPDPPFEQYF.

This clonotype came up many times. The chain couples TRBV6-6 to TRBJ2-7; maybe TRBD2 (6 bases). CDR3 size: 16 residues. V was shortened by 5 bases and J by 2 bases, with 19 bases between the two germline ends. CDR1 and CDR2 from the germline V gene are MNHNY and SVGAGI (reference sequence). The DNA of the CDR3 is TGTGCCAGCAGTGACCGGAGCGGGCCTCCCCCCTACGAGCAGTACTTC. Protein product: CASSDRSGPPPYEQYF.

The V call is TRBV6-2 or TRBV6-3, the J call TRBJ2-1, with D perhaps matching TRBD2 (7 bases). V lost 6 bases, J lost 0 bases, and 18 bases lay in between. Germline V CDR1 and CDR2: MNHEY, SVGEGT. CDR3 length equals 17 residues. Here the CDR3 reads CASRPEGGSSSYNEQFF. CDR3 bases: TGTGCCAGCAGACCCGAGGGGGGGTCAAGCTCCTACAATGAGCAGTTCTTC.

V gene TRBV12-3 or TRBV12-4 combines with J gene TRBJ2-5; 8 positions agree with TRBD1. After removal of 5 bases from V and 3 bases from J, the junction contained 5 bases not matched to a gene. The CDR3 is 14 amino acids. CDR3 in amino acids: CASSIPTGEETQYF. CDR3 nucleotide sequence: TGTGCCAGCAGTATACCGACAGGGGAAGAGACCCAGTACTTC.